This T cell receptor (beta chain) came from a study of CD8 T cells in ankylosing spondylitis. This clonotype showed up many times. The antigen is unknown. Study results and limitations: Significant enrichment of disease-linked clones was reportedly seen in matched ankylosing spondylitis synovial fluid. Clones linked to the disease showed a CD8+ phenotype. They occurred at relatively low frequencies in peripheral blood. A TCR beta motif made of roughly eight highly homologous variants seemed typical of ankylosing spondylitis blood.

TCRdb fed the 5' RACE reads into MiXCR, producing one record per CDR3 protein. The sample holds 300,000 to 350,000 distinct CDR3 sequences, around a tenth seen once. This sequence was found in a female donor with ankylosing spondylitis or in good health (not recorded which). Sequencing input: blood, either unsorted or a sorted T cell fraction (not recorded which).

The CDR3 reads CSAAGTLTGELFF. CDR3 in DNA: TGCAGTGCGGCGGGGACCCTCACCGGGGAGCTGTTTTTT. The chain is built from TRBV20-1 and TRBJ2-2, with D possibly matching TRBD2 (6 bases). The length of the CDR3 is 13 residues. CDR1 is DFQATT and CDR2 is SNEGSKA in the germline V gene (reference sequence). V was pared by 6 bases and J by 4 bases, with 12 bases between.